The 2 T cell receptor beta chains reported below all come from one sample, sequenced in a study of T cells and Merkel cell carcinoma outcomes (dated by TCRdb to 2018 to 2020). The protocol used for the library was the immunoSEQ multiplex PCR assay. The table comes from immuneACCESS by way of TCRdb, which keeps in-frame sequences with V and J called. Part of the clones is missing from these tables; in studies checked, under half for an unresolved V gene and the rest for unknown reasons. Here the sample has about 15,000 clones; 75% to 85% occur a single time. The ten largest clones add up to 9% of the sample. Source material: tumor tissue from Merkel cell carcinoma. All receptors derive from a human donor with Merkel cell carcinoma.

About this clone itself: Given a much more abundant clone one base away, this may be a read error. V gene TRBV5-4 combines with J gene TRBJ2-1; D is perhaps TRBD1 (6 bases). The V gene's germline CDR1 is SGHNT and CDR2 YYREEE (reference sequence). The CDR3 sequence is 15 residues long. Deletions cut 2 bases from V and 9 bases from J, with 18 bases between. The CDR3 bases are TGTGCCAGCAGCTTTGGACAGAGGGGTAACAGTGAGCAGTTCTTC. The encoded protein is CASSFGQRGNSEQFF. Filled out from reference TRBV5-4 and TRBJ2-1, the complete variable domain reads ETGVTQSPTHLIKTRGQQVTLRCSSQSGHNTVSWYQQALGQGPQFIFQYYREEENGRGNFPPRFSGLQFPNYSSELNVNALELDDSALYLCASSFGQRGNSEQFFGPGTRLTVL.

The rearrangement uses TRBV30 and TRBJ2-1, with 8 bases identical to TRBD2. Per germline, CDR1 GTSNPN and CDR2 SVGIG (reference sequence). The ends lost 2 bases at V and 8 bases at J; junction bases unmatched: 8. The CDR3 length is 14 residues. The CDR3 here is CAWSKSGGLDEQFF. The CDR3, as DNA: TGTGCCTGGAGTAAAAGCGGGGGATTGGATGAGCAGTTCTTC.